The next 29 T cell receptor beta chains were all read from a single sample in a study of blood T cell repertoires in COVID-19. Clones were sequenced by immunoSEQ multiplex PCR, and TCRdb holds only the in-frame ones, with some missing. The sample consists of fewer than 350,000 clones, 70% to 90% of them appearing once. The sequencing sample was made of peripheral blood. Receptors were obtained from a man in his late teens or twenties with active or convalescent COVID-19.

V gene TRBV4-1 combines with J gene TRBJ1-1; 7 bases map to TRBD1. CDR1 is MGHRA, CDR2 YSYEKL, per germline. The CDR3 consists of 18 residues. J gave up 1 base and V 2 bases, and 13 bases lay outside the gene matches. The CDR3 region is CASSQQTTGKGGNTEAFF. In nucleotides, the CDR3 is TGCGCCAGCAGCCAACAGACGACAGGGAAGGGAGGGAACACTGAAGCTTTCTTT.

The CDR3 DNA sequence: TGTGCCAGCACCTCGGGGGGCTACGAGCAGTACTTC. Encoded protein: CASTSGGYEQYF. The chain is built from TRBV3-1 (or the pseudogene TRBV3-2) and TRBJ2-7; 7 bases are shared with TRBD2. The germline CDR1 and CDR2 sequences are LGHDT and YNNKEL (reference sequence). V shed 7 bases and J 3 bases; nucleotides not matched to a gene: 3. The length of the CDR3 is 12 residues.

The chain couples TRBV9 to TRBJ1-1, with D unresolved. Trimming stripped 7 bases from V and 5 bases from J, with 15 bases between. CDR3 length: 13 residues. Per germline, CDR1 SGDLS and CDR2 YYNGEE. The CDR3 sequence: CASVAQGGTEAFF. CDR3 coding DNA: TGTGCCAGCGTAGCCCAAGGTGGAACTGAAGCTTTCTTT.

The chain couples TRBV3-1 (or the pseudogene TRBV3-2) to TRBJ1-1; D uncertain. V gave up 1 base and J gave up 0 bases, with 3 bases separating them. CDR3 size: 13 residues. The V gene's germline CDR1 is LGHDT and CDR2 YNNKEL (reference sequence). For the CDR3, the DNA is TGTGCCAGCAGCCAAGTTATGAACACTGAAGCTTTCTTT. Translation: CASSQVMNTEAFF.

The chain uses TRBV4-3 and TRBJ1-4; no definite D call. V was cut by 4 bases and J by 3 bases, with 12 bases left in between. The germline gives CDR1 LGHNA, CDR2 YSLEER. The CDR3 is made up of 15 amino acids. The CDR3 DNA sequence: TGCGCCAGCAGCCCTCGCGGTTTTCCTAATGAAAAACTGTTTTTT. It codes for CASSPRGFPNEKLFF.

The V call is TRBV11-2, the J call TRBJ1-1; 8 nucleotides agree with TRBD1. Germline CDR1 is SGHAT and CDR2 is FQNNGV. V lost 5 bases and J lost 4; bases outside the gene matches: 9. The CDR3 is 15 residues long. The CDR3 reads CASSPWTGTTTEAFF. The CDR3 nucleotides are TGTGCCAGCAGCCCCTGGACAGGGACGACCACTGAAGCTTTCTTT.

V usage is TRBV12-5 and J usage is TRBJ1-5; D gene uncertain. Germline V lookup: CDR1 LGHNT, CDR2 FRNRAP. This CDR3 is 16 amino acids long. V was cut by 4 bases and J by 0 bases, with 13 bases left in between. This CDR3 is CASGSDLTDSNQPQHF. CDR3 sequence (DNA): TGTGCTAGTGGTTCGGACTTGACTGATAGCAATCAGCCCCAGCATTTT. The variable domain in full, completed from reference TRBV12-5 and TRBJ1-5, reads DARVTQTPRHKVTEMGQEVTMRCQPILGHNTVFWYRQTMMQGLELLAYFRNRAPLDDSGMPKDRFSAEMPDATLATLKIQPSEPRDSAVYFCASGSDLTDSNQPQHFGDGTRLSIL.

The CDR3 sequence: CASSFWQARTGEAFF. The DNA of the CDR3 is TGTGCCAGCAGCTTCTGGCAGGCAAGAACTGGTGAAGCTTTCTTT. The chain joins TRBV7-9 to TRBJ1-1; D gene uncertain. The CDR3 length is 15 residues. Germline lookup yields CDR1 SEHNR and CDR2 FQNEAQ (reference sequence). Trimming left V 3 bases short and J 7 bases short, with 18 bases between.

This clone was counted between two and nine times. The chain uses TRBV7-9 and TRBJ2-2, with D possibly being TRBD1 (6 bases). There are 14 residues in the CDR3. V was trimmed by 6 bases and J by 7 bases, leaving 15 bases between them. Germline V gene lookup returns CDR1 SEHNR and CDR2 FQNEAQ (reference sequence). The DNA of the CDR3 is TGTGCCAGCAGTGGTATGGGGGCGATCGGGGAGCTGTTTTTT. Amino acid sequence: CASSGMGAIGELFF.

V gene TRBV10-3 combines with J gene TRBJ2-2; TRBD1 agrees at 8 bases. V shed 5 bases and J 1 base; nucleotides not matched to a gene: 3. The CDR3 is 15 residues long. Germline V gene data show CDR1 as ENHRY and CDR2 as SYGVKD. This CDR3 is CAISLGTGNTGELFF. In nucleotides, the CDR3 is TGTGCCATCAGTTTGGGGACAGGGAACACCGGGGAGCTGTTTTTT.

The CDR3 DNA sequence: TGTGCCAGCAGCCAAGAACTAGGGACTAGCGGGGGCAAAATGACCGGGGAGCTGTTTTTT. Protein sequence: CASSQELGTSGGKMTGELFF. The chain uses TRBV3-1 (or the pseudogene TRBV3-2) and TRBJ2-2; 14 bases map to TRBD2. V gave up 0 bases and J gave up 5 bases; unmatched junction bases: 11. The CDR3 totals 20 residues. Germline loops: CDR1 LGHDT, CDR2 YNNKEL (reference sequence).

This chain connects TRBV14 to TRBJ2-2, with D tentatively TRBD1 (6 bases). Germline values: CDR1 SGHDN, CDR2 FVKESK. The V end was cut by 2 bases, the J end by 0 bases, with 7 bases between. The CDR3 spans 15 residues. The CDR3 loop is CASSQHRANTGELFF. CDR3 bases: TGTGCCAGCAGCCAACACAGGGCGAACACCGGGGAGCTGTTTTTT.

The sample holds a few counts of this clone. The rearrangement links TRBV7-2 to TRBJ1-4, with D possibly TRBD1 on 6 matching bases. Germline values: CDR1 SGHTA, CDR2 FQGNSA. V was cut by 5 bases and J by 7 bases, with 14 bases left in between. CDR3 length: 14 residues. This chain's CDR3 is CASSPTGDSEKLFF. The CDR3, as DNA: TGTGCCAGCAGCCCGACAGGAGACTCTGAAAAACTGTTTTTT.

This sequence joins TRBV27 and TRBJ2-5; maybe TRBD2 (5 bases). CDR1 and CDR2 from the germline V gene are MNHEY and SMNVEV (reference sequence). The CDR3 has 13 amino acids. The V end was cut by 5 bases, the J end by 5 bases, with 12 bases between. The CDR3 here is CASSLPGMETQYF. In DNA form, the CDR3 reads TGTGCCAGCAGTCTGCCGGGAATGGAGACCCAGTACTTC.

The CDR3 DNA sequence: TGTGCTAGTGGTTTGGCAGGAACCTCTTACGAGCAGTACTTC. It translates to CASGLAGTSYEQYF. The chain is built from TRBV12-5 and TRBJ2-7; D uncertain. Germline values: CDR1 LGHNT, CDR2 FRNRAP. The CDR3 runs 14 residues. V was trimmed by 1 base and J by 4 bases, leaving 11 bases between them.

This clone showed up just a few times. V is TRBV11-2 and J is TRBJ2-2, with 12 bases that match TRBD2. Germline loops: CDR1 SGHAT, CDR2 FQNNGV. The V gene end was trimmed by 6 bases and the J gene end by 6 bases; junction bases not matched to a gene: 8. The CDR3 totals 16 residues. The CDR3 is CASRPLAGGVAGELFF. The DNA of the CDR3 is TGTGCCAGCAGACCCCTAGCGGGGGGGGTAGCCGGGGAGCTGTTTTTT.

This clone appeared a single time. The CDR3 nucleotides read TGCGCCAGCAGCTTGGGAGAGGGGGCCAATCAGCCCCAGCATTTT. Amino acid sequence: CASSLGEGANQPQHF. The chain recombines TRBV5-1 with TRBJ1-5, with 7 bases fitting TRBD1. From germline, CDR1 is SGHRS and CDR2 YFSETQ. J gave up 3 bases and V 0 bases, and 3 bases lay outside the gene matches. The length of the CDR3 is 15 residues.

The rearrangement links TRBV18 to TRBJ2-3; 9 bases line up with TRBD2. The CDR3 loop spans 17 amino acids. CDR1 is KGHSH and CDR2 is LQKENI in the germline V gene. Trimming took 3 bases from V and 5 from J; bases not matched to a gene: 12. The CDR3 coding sequence is TGTGCCAGCTCACCCCGCGGCGGGGGGGCCGTTGGAGATACGCAGTATTTT. Translated: CASSPRGGGAVGDTQYF.

As regards this clone: Other DNA sequences in this specimen translate into the identical CDR3. The rearrangement uses TRBV7-3 and TRBJ2-1; 12 bases are a match to TRBD2. After removal of 4 bases from V and 7 bases from J, the junction contained 5 bases not matched to a gene. Germline CDR1 and CDR2: SGHTA and FQGTGA. The CDR3 has 15 residues. The CDR3 coding sequence is TGTGCCAGCAGCTCTAGCGGGGGGGCGTATAATGAGCAGTTCTTC. This codes for CASSSSGGAYNEQFF.

A word on this clone: The limits of the CDR3 on the DNA are not certain, so only TCRdb's listed CDR3 is given. The CDR3 region is CASSIFGTGTSNYGYTF. The chain is built from TRBV21-1 and TRBJ1-2; the table's D call TRBD1 went unverified against the DNA. TRBV21-1 is recorded as a pseudogene. The CDR3 region is 17 residues in length, termini included.

The rearrangement links TRBV6-5 to TRBJ1-6; maybe TRBD1 (5 bases). The V end was cut by 6 bases, the J end by 13 bases, with 16 bases between. CDR3 length: 13 amino acids. The germline CDR1 and CDR2 sequences are MNHEY and SVGAGI. DNA of the CDR3: TGTGCCAGCAGGTTCCAGGGCGCGGCCCCCCTCCACTTT. This sequence encodes CASRFQGAAPLHF.

As DNA, the CDR3 is TGTGCCAGCAGCAAAACCGGGGGAAGCACAGATACGCAGTATTTT. Amino acids: CASSKTGGSTDTQYF. The genes are TRBV5-4 and TRBJ2-3; perhaps TRBD2 as D (6 bases). CDR1 and CDR2 from the germline V gene are SGHNT and YYREEE (reference sequence). The CDR3 has 15 amino acids. Trimming shortened V by 4 bases and J by 0 bases, and 12 bases separated the two germline ends. The full variable domain, completed using reference TRBV5-4 and TRBJ2-3, is ETGVTQSPTHLIKTRGQQVTLRCSSQSGHNTVSWYQQALGQGPQFIFQYYREEENGRGNFPPRFSGLQFPNYSSELNVNALELDDSALYLCASSKTGGSTDTQYFGPGTRLTVL.

This clone was detected only once. The chain links TRBV7-6 to TRBJ2-7; the D gene is possibly TRBD1 (5 bases). Trimming took off 5 bases at V and 3 bases at J, with 14 bases between the two ends. Per germline, CDR1 SGHVS and CDR2 FNYEAQ. The length of the CDR3 is 14 residues. CDR3 amino acids: CASSPSIDSYEQYF. CDR3 nucleotides: TGTGCCAGCAGCCCAAGCATCGACAGCTACGAGCAGTACTTC. Looking up the rest from reference TRBV7-6 and TRBJ2-7 gives the full variable domain: GAGVSQSPRYKVTKRGQDVALRCDPISGHVSLYWYRQALGQGPEFLTYFNYEAQQDKSGLPNDRFSAERPEGSISTLTIQRTEQRDSAMYRCASSPSIDSYEQYFGPGTRLTVT.

V usage is TRBV18 and J usage is TRBJ2-2, with a possible D match to TRBD1 (8 bases). The CDR3 sequence is 15 residues long. The germline V gene encodes CDR1 KGHSH and CDR2 LQKENI. Trimming took off 8 bases at V and 5 bases at J, with 18 bases between the two ends. The chain's CDR3 is CASDQAGQATGELFF. CDR3 nucleotides: TGTGCCAGCGATCAAGCGGGACAGGCAACCGGGGAGCTGTTTTTT.

This clone was observed once. The chain has TRBV10-3 and TRBJ1-2; the D gene is possibly TRBD1 (5 bases). CDR1 is ENHRY, CDR2 SYGVKD, per germline. V was cut by 10 bases and J by 7 bases, with 10 bases left in between. The CDR3 has 10 amino acids. CDR3 DNA sequence: TGTGCCACCGGACAAGCTGGCTACACCTTC. Residues: CATGQAGYTF.

V gene TRBV7-3 combines with J gene TRBJ2-3; D ambiguous. Trimming removed 4 bases from V and 0 bases from J, with 11 bases in between. Germline V gene sequence: CDR1 SGHTA, CDR2 FQGTGA. This CDR3 is 15 amino acids long. The CDR3 coding sequence is TGTGCCAGCAGCTCAGACCCCGGGAGCACAGATACGCAGTATTTT. Translated, it gives CASSSDPGSTDTQYF.

In regard to this clone: The sample contains more than one DNA sequence encoding this CDR3. V is TRBV24-1 and J is TRBJ1-1; D remains unclear. The CDR3 has 12 residues. Trimming stripped 3 bases from V and 7 bases from J, with 8 bases between. CDR1 KGHDR and CDR2 SFDVKD come from the germline V gene. CDR3 bases: TGTGCCACCAGTGATATGACGGGTGAAGCTTTCTTT. Translating gives CATSDMTGEAFF.

This clone was counted once. The CDR3 nucleotides read TGTGCCAGCTCACCAGGCAGGTACTACGAGCAGTACTTC. Translating it yields CASSPGRYYEQYF. The chain couples TRBV18 to TRBJ2-7; unclear D gene. CDR3 length: 13 residues. In germline, CDR1 is KGHSH, CDR2 LQKENI. V lost 2 bases, J lost 3 bases, and 8 bases lay in between.

The chain employs TRBV3-1 (or the pseudogene TRBV3-2) and TRBJ2-7; maybe TRBD2 (5 bases). Trimming stripped 4 bases from V and 3 bases from J, with 13 bases between. This CDR3 contains 14 residues. The germline CDR1 and CDR2 sequences are LGHDT and YNNKEL (reference sequence). This chain's CDR3 is CASSPGEGGYEQYF. The CDR3 DNA sequence: TGTGCCAGCAGCCCCGGGGAAGGTGGCTACGAGCAGTACTTC.